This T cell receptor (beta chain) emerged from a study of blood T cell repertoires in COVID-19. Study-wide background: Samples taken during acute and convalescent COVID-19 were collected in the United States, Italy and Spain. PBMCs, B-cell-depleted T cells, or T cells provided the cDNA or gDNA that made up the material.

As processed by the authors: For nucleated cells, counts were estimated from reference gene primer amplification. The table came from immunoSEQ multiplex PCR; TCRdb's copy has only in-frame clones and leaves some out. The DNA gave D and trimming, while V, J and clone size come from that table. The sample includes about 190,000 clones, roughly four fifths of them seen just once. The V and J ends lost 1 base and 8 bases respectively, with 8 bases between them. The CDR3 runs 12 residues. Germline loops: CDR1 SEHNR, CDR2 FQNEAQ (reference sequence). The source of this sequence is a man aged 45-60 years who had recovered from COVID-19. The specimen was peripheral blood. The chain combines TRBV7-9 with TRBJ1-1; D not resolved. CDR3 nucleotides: TGTGCCAGCAGCTTAGGACAAGACGAAGCTTTCTTT. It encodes CASSLGQDEAFF.